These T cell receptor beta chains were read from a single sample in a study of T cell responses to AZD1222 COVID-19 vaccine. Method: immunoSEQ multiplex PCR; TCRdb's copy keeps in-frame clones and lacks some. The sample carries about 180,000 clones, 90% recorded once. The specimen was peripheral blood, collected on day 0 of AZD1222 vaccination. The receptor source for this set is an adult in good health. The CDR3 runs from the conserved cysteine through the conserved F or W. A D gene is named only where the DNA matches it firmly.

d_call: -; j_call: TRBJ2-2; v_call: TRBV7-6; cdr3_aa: CASSPTTTGELFF; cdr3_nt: TGTGCCAGCAGCCCGACGACCACCGGGGAGCTGTTTTTT
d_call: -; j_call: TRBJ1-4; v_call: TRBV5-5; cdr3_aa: CASNPGAFNEKLFF; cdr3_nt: TGTGCCAGCAACCCGGGGGCCTTTAATGAAAAACTGTTTTTT
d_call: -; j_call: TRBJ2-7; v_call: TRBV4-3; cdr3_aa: CASSIGAVVGEQYF; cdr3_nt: TGCGCCAGCAGCATAGGTGCGGTAGTGGGCGAGCAGTACTTC
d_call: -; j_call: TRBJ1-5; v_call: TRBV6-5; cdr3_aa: CASSSIGYNQPQHF; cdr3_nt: TGTGCCAGCAGTTCAATCGGATACAATCAGCCCCAGCATTTT
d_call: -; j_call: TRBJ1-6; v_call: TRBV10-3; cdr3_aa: CAIRGYSTGGDNSPLHF; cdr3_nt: TGTGCCATCAGGGGGTATAGTACAGGTGGGGACAATTCACCCCTCCACTTT
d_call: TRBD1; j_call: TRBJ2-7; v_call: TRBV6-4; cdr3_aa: CASSAFNRGGYEQYF; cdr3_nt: TGTGCCAGCAGTGCCTTCAACAGGGGTGGCTACGAGCAGTACTTC
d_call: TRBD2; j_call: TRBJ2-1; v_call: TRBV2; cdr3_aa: CASSPPGLAGHEQFF; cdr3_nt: TGTGCCAGCAGTCCGCCGGGACTAGCGGGCCATGAGCAGTTCTTC
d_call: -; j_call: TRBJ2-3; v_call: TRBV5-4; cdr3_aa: CASSLPGRSSTDTQYF; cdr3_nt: TGTGCCAGCAGTCTTCCGGGACGGTCAAGCACAGATACGCAGTATTTT
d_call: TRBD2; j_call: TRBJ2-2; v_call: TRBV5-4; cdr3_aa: CASSPTSGGTGELFF; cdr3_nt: TGTGCCAGCAGCCCGACTAGCGGCGGAACCGGGGAGCTGTTTTTT
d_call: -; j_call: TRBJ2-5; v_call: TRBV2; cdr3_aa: CASSAVRTRETQYF; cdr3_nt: TGTGCCAGCAGTGCGGTCAGGACGCGGGAGACCCAGTACTTC
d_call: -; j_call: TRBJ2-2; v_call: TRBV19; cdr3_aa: CASSYTINQATGELFF; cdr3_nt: TGTGCCAGTAGTTACACTATTAATCAAGCCACCGGGGAGCTGTTTTTT
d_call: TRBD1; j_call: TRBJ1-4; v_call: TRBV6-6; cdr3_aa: CASSRMTGAATNEKLFF; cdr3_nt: TGTGCCAGCAGTCGCATGACAGGGGCCGCAACTAATGAAAAACTGTTTTTT
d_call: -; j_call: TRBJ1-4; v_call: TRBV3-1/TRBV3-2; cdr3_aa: CASNRGQGGPSEKLFF; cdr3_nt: TGTGCCAGCAACCGGGGCCAAGGGGGGCCTTCTGAAAAACTGTTTTTT